This T cell receptor beta chain comes out of a study of OX40 agonist ivuxolimab in advanced cancers. Study results and limitations: Certain nonresponders likewise exhibited a low normalized T-cell clonal expansion. In the expanded peripheral T cells, antigen specificity was never determined.

As concerns this clone: Its target is not known.

The method was immunoSEQ multiplex PCR; TCRdb's version includes in-frame clones alone and lacks a portion of them. The sample lists 61,000 or so clones, about 88% seen once, with 1% to 1.5% in the top ten. This CDR3 has 13 amino acids. Per the germline V gene, CDR1 is MNHEY and CDR2 is SVGAGI. V shed 5 bases and J shed 2 bases, with 9 bases lying between them. The chain has TRBV6-5 and TRBJ1-2; D gene ambiguous. The source was CD4+ or CD8+ T cells sorted from blood, collected in a trial of the OX40 agonist ivuxolimab. This sequence originates from an adult with an advanced solid tumor such as melanoma, head and neck, liver or kidney cancer. CDR3 sequence: CASSKALNYGYTF. The CDR3 region has the DNA TGTGCCAGCAGTAAAGCGTTGAACTATGGCTACACCTTC.